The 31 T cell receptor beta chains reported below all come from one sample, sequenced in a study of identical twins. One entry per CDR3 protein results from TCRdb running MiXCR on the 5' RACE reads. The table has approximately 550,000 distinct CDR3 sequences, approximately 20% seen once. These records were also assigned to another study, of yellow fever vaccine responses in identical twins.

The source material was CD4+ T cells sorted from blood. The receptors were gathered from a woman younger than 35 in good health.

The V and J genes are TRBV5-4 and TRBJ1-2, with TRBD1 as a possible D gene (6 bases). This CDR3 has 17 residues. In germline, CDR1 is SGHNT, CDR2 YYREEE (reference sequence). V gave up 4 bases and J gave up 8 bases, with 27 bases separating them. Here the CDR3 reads CASSLGRGAVPTGGYTF. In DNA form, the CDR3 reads TGTGCCAGCAGCCTCGGTAGGGGGGCAGTCCCCACTGGCGGCTACACCTTC.

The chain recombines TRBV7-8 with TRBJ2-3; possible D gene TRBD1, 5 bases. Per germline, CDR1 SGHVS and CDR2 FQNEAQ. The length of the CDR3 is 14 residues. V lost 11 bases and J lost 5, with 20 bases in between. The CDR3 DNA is TGTGCCTTGGGGCCTAAAGCAGAAGAAGATACGCAGTATTTT. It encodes CALGPKAEEDTQYF.

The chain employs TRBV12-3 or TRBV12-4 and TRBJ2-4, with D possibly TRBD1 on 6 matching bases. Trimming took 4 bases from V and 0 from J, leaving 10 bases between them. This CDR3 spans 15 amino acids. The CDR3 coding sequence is TGTGCCAGCAGTTCCGGACAGCTAGCCAAAAACATTCAGTACTTC. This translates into CASSSGQLAKNIQYF.

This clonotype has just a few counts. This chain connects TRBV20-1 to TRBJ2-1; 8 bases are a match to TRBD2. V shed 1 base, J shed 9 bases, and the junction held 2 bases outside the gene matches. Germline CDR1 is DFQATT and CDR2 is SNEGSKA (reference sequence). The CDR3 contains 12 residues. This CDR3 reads CSARGLASEQFF. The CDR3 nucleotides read TGCAGTGCTAGAGGACTAGCGAGTGAGCAGTTCTTC.

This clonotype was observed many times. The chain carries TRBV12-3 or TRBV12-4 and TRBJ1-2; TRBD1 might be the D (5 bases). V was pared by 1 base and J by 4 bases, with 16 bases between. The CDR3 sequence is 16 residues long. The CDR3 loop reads CASSLDGGGVIYGYTF. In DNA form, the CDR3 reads TGTGCCAGCAGTTTAGATGGGGGAGGCGTCATCTATGGCTACACCTTC.

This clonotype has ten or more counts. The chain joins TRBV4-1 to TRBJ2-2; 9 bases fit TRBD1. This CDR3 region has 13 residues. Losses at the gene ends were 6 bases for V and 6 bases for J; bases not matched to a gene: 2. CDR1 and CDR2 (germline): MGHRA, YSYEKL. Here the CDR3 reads CASRQGASGELFF. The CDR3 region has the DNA TGCGCCAGCAGACAGGGGGCATCCGGGGAGCTGTTTTTT.

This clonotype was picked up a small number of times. The CDR3, as DNA: TGTGCCAGCAGCCAAGCGGGTCTGGGGGCAGATACGCAGTATTTT. Translated, it gives CASSQAGLGADTQYF. The chain carries TRBV4-2 and TRBJ2-3, with D perhaps matching TRBD1 or TRBD2 (5 bases each). The germline CDR1 and CDR2 sequences are LGHNA and YNFKEQ. The length of the CDR3 is 15 residues. Trimming pared 1 base from V and 4 bases from J, leaving 12 bases between.

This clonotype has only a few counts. CDR3 DNA sequence: TGCAGTGCTAGAGGGACTAGCGGAAACACAGATACGCAGTATTTT. Protein sequence: CSARGTSGNTDTQYF. The chain uses TRBV20-1 and TRBJ2-3; 10 bases align to TRBD2. The J segment lost 2 bases and the V segment lost 1 base, leaving 3 bases of the junction unmatched. The CDR3 loop spans 15 amino acids. From germline, CDR1 is DFQATT and CDR2 SNEGSKA (reference sequence).

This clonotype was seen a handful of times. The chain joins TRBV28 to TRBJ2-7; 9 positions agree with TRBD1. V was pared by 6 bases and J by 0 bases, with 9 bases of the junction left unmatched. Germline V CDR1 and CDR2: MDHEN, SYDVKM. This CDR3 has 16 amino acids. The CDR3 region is CASRKDRGSFSYEQYV. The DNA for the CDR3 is TGTGCCAGCAGGAAAGACAGGGGGAGTTTCTCCTACGAGCAGTACGTC.

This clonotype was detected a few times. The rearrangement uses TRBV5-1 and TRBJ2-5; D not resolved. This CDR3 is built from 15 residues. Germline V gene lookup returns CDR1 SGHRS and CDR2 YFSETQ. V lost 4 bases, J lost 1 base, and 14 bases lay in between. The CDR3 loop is CASSPPATSQETQYF. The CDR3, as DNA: TGCGCCAGCAGCCCCCCAGCTACTTCCCAAGAGACCCAGTACTTC.

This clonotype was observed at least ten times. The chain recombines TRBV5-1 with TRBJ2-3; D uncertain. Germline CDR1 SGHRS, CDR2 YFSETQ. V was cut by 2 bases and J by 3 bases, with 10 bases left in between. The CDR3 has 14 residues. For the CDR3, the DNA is TGCGCCAGCAGCTTTAGCAGCGCGACAGATACGCAGTATTTT. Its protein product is CASSFSSATDTQYF.

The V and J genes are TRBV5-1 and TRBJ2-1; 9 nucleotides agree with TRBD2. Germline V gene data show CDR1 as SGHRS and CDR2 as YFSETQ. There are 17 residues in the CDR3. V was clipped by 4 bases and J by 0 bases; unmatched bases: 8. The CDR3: CASSRRGGTPSYNEQFF. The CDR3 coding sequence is TGCGCCAGCAGCCGGCGGGGGGGGACGCCCTCCTACAATGAGCAGTTCTTC.

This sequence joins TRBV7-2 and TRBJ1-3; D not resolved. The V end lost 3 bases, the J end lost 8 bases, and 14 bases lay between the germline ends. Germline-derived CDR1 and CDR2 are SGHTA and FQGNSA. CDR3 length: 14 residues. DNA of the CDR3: TGTGCCAGCAGCTTCCTAGGTCGGTTGGACACCATATATTTT. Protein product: CASSFLGRLDTIYF.

Here the CDR3 reads CASSFGAAYEQYF. In DNA form, the CDR3 reads TGTGCCAGCAGCTTCGGTGCAGCCTACGAGCAGTACTTC. This chain connects TRBV7-3 to TRBJ2-7; D gene uncertain. The CDR3 runs to 13 residues. Trimming took 3 bases from V and 2 from J, leaving 8 bases between them. From germline, CDR1 is SGHTA and CDR2 FQGTGA.

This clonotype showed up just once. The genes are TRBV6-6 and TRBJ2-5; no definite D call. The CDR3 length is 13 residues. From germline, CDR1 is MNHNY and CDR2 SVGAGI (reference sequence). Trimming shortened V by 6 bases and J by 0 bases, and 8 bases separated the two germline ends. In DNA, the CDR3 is TGTGCCAGCAGATCCAGTAACCAAGAGACCCAGTACTTC. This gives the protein CASRSSNQETQYF.

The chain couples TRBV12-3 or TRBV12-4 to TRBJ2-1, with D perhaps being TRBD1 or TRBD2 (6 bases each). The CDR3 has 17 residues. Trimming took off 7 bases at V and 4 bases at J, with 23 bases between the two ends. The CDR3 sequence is CASKWGTVRGVYNEQFF. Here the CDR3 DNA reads TGTGCCAGCAAGTGGGGGACGGTGAGGGGGGTTTACAATGAGCAGTTCTTC.

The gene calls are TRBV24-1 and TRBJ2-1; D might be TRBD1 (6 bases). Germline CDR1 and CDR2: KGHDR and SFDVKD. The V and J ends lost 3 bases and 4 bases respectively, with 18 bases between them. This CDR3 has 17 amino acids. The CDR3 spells CATSDTGPAGVYNEQFF. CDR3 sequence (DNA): TGTGCCACCAGTGATACGGGACCGGCAGGGGTATACAATGAGCAGTTCTTC.

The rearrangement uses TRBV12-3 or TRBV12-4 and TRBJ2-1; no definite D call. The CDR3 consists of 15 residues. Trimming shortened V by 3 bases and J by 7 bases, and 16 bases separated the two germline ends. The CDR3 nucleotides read TGTGCCAGCAGTTTCCGGCGTCCCTCGAGTAATGAGCAGTTCTTC. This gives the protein CASSFRRPSSNEQFF.

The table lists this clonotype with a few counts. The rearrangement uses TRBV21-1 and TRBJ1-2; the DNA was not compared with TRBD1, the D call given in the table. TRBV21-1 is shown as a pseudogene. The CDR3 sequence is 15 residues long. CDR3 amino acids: CASSPSRGSNYGYTF. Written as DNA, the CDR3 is TGTGCCAGCAGCCCCTCTCGGGGCAGTAACTATGGCTACACCTTC.

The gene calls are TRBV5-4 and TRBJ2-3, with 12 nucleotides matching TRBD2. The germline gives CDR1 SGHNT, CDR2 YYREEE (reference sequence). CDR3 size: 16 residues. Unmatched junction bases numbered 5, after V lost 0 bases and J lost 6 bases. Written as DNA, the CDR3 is TGTGCCAGCAGCTTGGGGACTAGCGGGACTACGGATACGCAGTATTTT. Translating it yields CASSLGTSGTTDTQYF. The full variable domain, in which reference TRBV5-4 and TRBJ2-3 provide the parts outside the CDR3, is ETGVTQSPTHLIKTRGQQVTLRCSSQSGHNTVSWYQQALGQGPQFIFQYYREEENGRGNFPPRFSGLQFPNYSSELNVNALELDDSALYLCASSLGTSGTTDTQYFGPGTRLTVL.

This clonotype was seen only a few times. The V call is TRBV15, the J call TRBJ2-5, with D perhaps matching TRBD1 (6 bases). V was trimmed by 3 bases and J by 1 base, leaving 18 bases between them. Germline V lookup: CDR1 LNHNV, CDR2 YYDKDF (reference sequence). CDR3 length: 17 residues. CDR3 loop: CATSRNQDRWGQETQYF. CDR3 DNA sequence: TGTGCCACCAGCAGGAACCAAGACAGGTGGGGCCAAGAGACCCAGTACTTC.

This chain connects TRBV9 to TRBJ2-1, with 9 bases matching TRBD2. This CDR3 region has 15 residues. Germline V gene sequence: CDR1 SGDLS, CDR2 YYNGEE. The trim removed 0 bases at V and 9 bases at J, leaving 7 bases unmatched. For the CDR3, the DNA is TGTGCCAGCAGCGTAGTAGTTAGCGGGAGTAGTGAGCAGTTCTTC. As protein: CASSVVVSGSSEQFF.

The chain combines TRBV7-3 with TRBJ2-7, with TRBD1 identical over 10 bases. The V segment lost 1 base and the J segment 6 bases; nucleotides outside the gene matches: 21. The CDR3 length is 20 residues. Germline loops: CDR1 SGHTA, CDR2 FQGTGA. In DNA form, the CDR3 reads TGTGCCAGCAGCTTAAGCCGTGGACAGGGGGATGTCAAGCGGACAGGCGAGCAGTACTTC. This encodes CASSLSRGQGDVKRTGEQYF. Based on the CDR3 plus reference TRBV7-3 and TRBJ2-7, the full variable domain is GAGVSQTPSNKVTEKGKYVELRCDPISGHTALYWYRQSLGQGPEFLIYFQGTGAADDSGLPNDRFFAVRPEGSVSTLKIQRTERGDSAVYLCASSLSRGQGDVKRTGEQYFGPGTRLTVT.

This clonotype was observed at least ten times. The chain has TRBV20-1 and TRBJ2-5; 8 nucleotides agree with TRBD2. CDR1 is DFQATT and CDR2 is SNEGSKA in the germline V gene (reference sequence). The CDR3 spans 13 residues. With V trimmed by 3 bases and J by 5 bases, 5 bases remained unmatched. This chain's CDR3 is CSASGRAGETQYF. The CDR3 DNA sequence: TGCAGTGCTAGCGGGAGGGCGGGCGAGACCCAGTACTTC.

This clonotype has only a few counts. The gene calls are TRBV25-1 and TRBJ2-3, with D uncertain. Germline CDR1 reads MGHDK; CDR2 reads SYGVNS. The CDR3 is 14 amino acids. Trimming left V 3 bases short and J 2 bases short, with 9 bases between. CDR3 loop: CASSDKQHTDTQYF. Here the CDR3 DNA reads TGTGCCAGCAGTGATAAGCAGCACACAGATACGCAGTATTTT.

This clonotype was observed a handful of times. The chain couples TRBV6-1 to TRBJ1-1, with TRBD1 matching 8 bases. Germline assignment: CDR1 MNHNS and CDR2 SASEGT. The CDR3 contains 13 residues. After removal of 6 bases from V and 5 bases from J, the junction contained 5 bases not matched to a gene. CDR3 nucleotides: TGTGCCAGCAGACTCCGACAGGGGACTGAAGCTTTCTTT. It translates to CASRLRQGTEAFF.

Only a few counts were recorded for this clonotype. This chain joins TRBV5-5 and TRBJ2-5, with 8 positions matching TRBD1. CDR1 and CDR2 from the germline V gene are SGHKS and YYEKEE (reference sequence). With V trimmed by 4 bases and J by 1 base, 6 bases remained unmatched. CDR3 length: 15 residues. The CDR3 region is CASSRSGTGQETQYF. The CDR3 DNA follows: TGTGCCAGCAGCCGGTCCGGGACAGGCCAAGAGACCCAGTACTTC.

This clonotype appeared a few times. The CDR3 DNA reads TGTGCCAGCAGGCCCACAGGGGTAACGATGAACACTGAAGCTTTCTTT. Its translation: CASRPTGVTMNTEAFF. The chain couples TRBV12-3 or TRBV12-4 to TRBJ1-1, with 7 bases lining up with TRBD1. With 6 bases clipped from V and 0 bases from J, the junction kept 10 bases outside the gene matches. The CDR3 length is 16 residues.

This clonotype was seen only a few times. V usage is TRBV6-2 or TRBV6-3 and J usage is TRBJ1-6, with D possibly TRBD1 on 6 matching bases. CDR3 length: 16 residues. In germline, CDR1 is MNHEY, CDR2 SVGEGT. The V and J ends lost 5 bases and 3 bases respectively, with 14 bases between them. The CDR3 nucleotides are TGTGCCAGCAGTGCAGGGGTCTCAATCTATAATTCACCCCTCCACTTT. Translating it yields CASSAGVSIYNSPLHF.

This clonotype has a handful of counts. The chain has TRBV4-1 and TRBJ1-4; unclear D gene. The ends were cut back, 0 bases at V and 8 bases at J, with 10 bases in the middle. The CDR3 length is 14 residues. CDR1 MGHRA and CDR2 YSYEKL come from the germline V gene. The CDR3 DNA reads TGCGCCAGCAGCCAAGAAGTCAGTCGGGAAAAACTGTTTTTT. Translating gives CASSQEVSREKLFF.

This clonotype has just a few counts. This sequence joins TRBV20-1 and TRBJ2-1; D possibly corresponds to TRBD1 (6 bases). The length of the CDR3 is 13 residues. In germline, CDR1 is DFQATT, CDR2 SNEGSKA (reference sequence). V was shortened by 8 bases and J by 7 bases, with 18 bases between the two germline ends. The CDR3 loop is CSLVGVGTNEQFF. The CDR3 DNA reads TGCAGTTTGGTGGGAGTAGGGACAAATGAGCAGTTCTTC.